Listed here are 24 T cell receptor beta chains from one sample, sequenced in a study of cytomegalovirus exposure and HLA in healthy donors. Primers included in the PCR were 60 Vbeta and 13 Jbeta primers. The table came from immunoSEQ multiplex PCR; TCRdb's copy has only in-frame clones and leaves some out. In the table there are some 150,000 clones, around four fifths of which are singletons. Sequenced input: PBMCs. The receptors stem from a male donor in good health and CMV-seronegative.

In nucleotides, the CDR3 is TGTGCCAGCAGCGCCCGGACAGGGACCACCGGGGAGCTGTTTTTT. Translation: CASSARTGTTGELFF. The chain uses TRBV2 and TRBJ2-2; TRBD1 aligns across 8 bases. V lost 6 bases to trimming and J lost 4 bases; unmatched junction nucleotides: 7. In germline, CDR1 is SNHLY, CDR2 FYNNEI. CDR3 length: 15 amino acids.

This clone was detected a few times. The rearrangement uses TRBV11-2 and TRBJ1-2, with D unresolved. V lost 5 bases and J 13 bases, leaving 20 bases between the germline ends. The CDR3 is made up of 13 amino acids. Per germline, CDR1 SGHAT and CDR2 FQNNGV. The CDR3 coding sequence is TGTGCCAGCAGCCCAAACCGCGATAGAGTGAGCACCTTC. It is translated as CASSPNRDRVSTF.

The chain uses TRBV5-1 and TRBJ1-1; D is perhaps TRBD1 (6 bases). V was pared by 0 bases and J by 1 base, with 7 bases between. Germline loops: CDR1 SGHRS, CDR2 YFSETQ. This CDR3 contains 14 residues. The CDR3 spells CASSLATGNTEAFF. The CDR3, as DNA: TGCGCCAGCAGCTTGGCGACAGGGAACACTGAAGCTTTCTTT. Combining the CDR3 with reference TRBV5-1 and TRBJ1-1 gives the whole variable domain KAGVTQTPRYLIKTRGQQVTLSCSPISGHRSVSWYQQTPGQGLQFLFEYFSETQRNKGNFPGRFSGRQFSNSRSEMNVSTLELGDSALYLCASSLATGNTEAFFGQGTRLTVV.

This clone was seen just once. V usage is TRBV6-5 and J usage is TRBJ2-7; weak D call: TRBD1 (6 bases). V lost 6 bases to trimming and J lost 2 bases, with 11 bases between them. Germline V gene lookup returns CDR1 MNHEY and CDR2 SVGAGI. This CDR3 is built from 13 residues. Here the CDR3 DNA reads TGTGCCAGCAGCCGGAACAGGGCCTACGAGCAGTACTTC. Encoded protein: CASSRNRAYEQYF.

This sequence joins TRBV4-3 and TRBJ1-2, with D maybe TRBD1 (5 bases). Germline CDR1 and CDR2: LGHNA and YSLEER. V was trimmed by 0 bases and J by 4 bases, leaving 9 bases between them. The CDR3 contains 14 residues. CDR3 nucleotides: TGCGCCAGCAGCCAAGATAAGGGACTCTATGGCTACACCTTC. This sequence encodes CASSQDKGLYGYTF.

This clone has just a few counts. The genes are TRBV7-9 and TRBJ1-5, with 7 bases aligning to TRBD1. Germline CDR1 SEHNR, CDR2 FQNEAQ (reference sequence). The CDR3 runs 15 residues. Unmatched junction bases numbered 10, after V lost 5 bases and J lost 6 bases. The CDR3 protein is CASSRGQNHGQPQHF. CDR3 in DNA: TGTGCCAGCAGCAGGGGACAGAACCACGGTCAGCCCCAGCATTTT. Based on the CDR3 plus reference TRBV7-9 and TRBJ1-5, the full variable domain is DTGVSQNPRHKITKRGQNVTFRCDPISEHNRLYWYRQTLGQGPEFLTYFQNEAQLEKSRLLSDRFSAERPKGSFSTLEIQRTEQGDSAMYLCASSRGQNHGQPQHFGDGTRLSIL.

This clone appeared a few times. This chain uses TRBV19 with TRBJ2-2; possibly TRBD2 for D (5 bases). The CDR3 is 18 residues long. CDR1 is LNHDA and CDR2 is SQIVND in the germline V gene (reference sequence). The V end lost 5 bases, the J end lost 2 bases, and 21 bases lay between the germline ends. CDR3 DNA sequence: TGTGCCAGTAGTCCACCACCGGGATACGTCACCAACACCGGGGAGCTGTTTTTT. Translating gives CASSPPPGYVTNTGELFF.

The V call is TRBV9, the J call TRBJ1-2; 10 bases agree with TRBD1. The CDR3 extends over 16 amino acids. Looked up from germline, CDR1 is SGDLS and CDR2 is YYNGEE. V trimming: 0 bases; J trimming: 6 bases; junction bases outside the gene matches: 8. CDR3 residues: CASSVEGQGLEDGYTF. The CDR3 DNA is TGTGCCAGCAGCGTAGAGGGACAGGGGTTAGAGGATGGCTACACCTTC.

This clone was detected only once. This sequence joins TRBV9 and TRBJ2-5; D is possibly TRBD2 (6 bases). The germline CDR1 and CDR2 sequences are SGDLS and YYNGEE. V gave up 3 bases and J gave up 0 bases, with 12 bases separating them. The CDR3 loop spans 15 amino acids. Here the CDR3 DNA reads TGTGCCAGCAGCGGAGAGGGAGGCCACCAAGAGACCCAGTACTTC. Translation: CASSGEGGHQETQYF.

The CDR3 coding sequence is TGTGCCAGCAGCCCTTCTAGCGGGGGGTCCTACGAGCAGTACTTC. It translates to CASSPSSGGSYEQYF. This chain connects TRBV7-2 to TRBJ2-7; 11 nucleotides line up with TRBD2. Germline CDR1 and CDR2: SGHTA and FQGNSA. The CDR3 is 15 amino acids. The V segment lost 5 bases and the J segment 1 base; nucleotides outside the gene matches: 4.

The rearrangement links TRBV7-3 to TRBJ2-1; 8 nucleotides line up with TRBD1. This CDR3 is built from 16 residues. The V and J ends lost 1 base and 4 bases, in that order; junction bases with no gene match: 6. Germline V gives CDR1 SGHTA, CDR2 FQGTGA. CDR3 region: CASSLNQGALYNEQFF. The CDR3 DNA reads as TGTGCCAGCAGCTTAAATCAGGGGGCGCTTTACAATGAGCAGTTCTTC. The full variable domain, in which reference TRBV7-3 and TRBJ2-1 provide the parts outside the CDR3, is GAGVSQTPSNKVTEKGKYVELRCDPISGHTALYWYRQSLGQGPEFLIYFQGTGAADDSGLPNDRFFAVRPEGSVSTLKIQRTERGDSAVYLCASSLNQGALYNEQFFGPGTRLTVL.

The J gene is TRBJ2-3, the V gene TRBV5-6; 9 bases agree with TRBD2. Germline CDR1 SGHDT, CDR2 YYEEEE. The CDR3 consists of 15 residues. V shed 1 base and J 3 bases; nucleotides not matched to a gene: 3. This CDR3 is CASSLSSGGTDTQYF. CDR3 DNA sequence: TGTGCCAGCAGCTTGAGTAGCGGGGGTACAGATACGCAGTATTTT.

The rearrangement uses TRBV6-6 and TRBJ2-5; 12 bases align to TRBD2. The J call may be faulty, since TRBJ2-7 better matches the DNA end. The CDR3 consists of 14 residues. In germline, CDR1 is MNHNY, CDR2 SVGAGI (reference sequence). CDR3 region: CASSLLAGGDEQYF. The CDR3 DNA follows: TGTGCCAGCAGTTTACTAGCGGGAGGAGACGAGCAGTACTTC.

J is TRBJ2-1 and V is TRBV18; TRBD2 is a possible D gene (5 bases). V lost 3 bases to trimming and J lost 2 bases, with 14 bases between them. Germline CDR1 and CDR2: KGHSH and LQKENI. The CDR3 consists of 16 residues. This chain's CDR3 is CASSPLPIGAYNEQFF. CDR3 coding DNA: TGTGCCAGCTCACCCCTGCCGATCGGGGCCTACAATGAGCAGTTCTTC.

This clone was seen once. The V call is TRBV27, the J call TRBJ2-5; 8 bases map to TRBD1. The CDR3 has 14 residues. V lost 4 bases to trimming and J lost 5 bases; unmatched junction nucleotides: 6. Germline CDR1 reads MNHEY; CDR2 reads SMNVEV (reference sequence). The CDR3 region is CASSWSGGMETQYF. The CDR3 region has the DNA TGTGCCAGCAGTTGGTCAGGGGGCATGGAGACCCAGTACTTC.

The rearrangement uses TRBV5-1 and TRBJ2-1; 8 positions agree with TRBD1. V shed 6 bases, J shed 1 base, and the junction held 3 bases outside the gene matches. The germline V gene encodes CDR1 SGHRS and CDR2 YFSETQ. The CDR3 extends over 14 amino acids. The CDR3 DNA sequence: TGCGCCAGCAAACAGGGGGAATCCTACAATGAGCAGTTCTTC. As protein: CASKQGESYNEQFF.

Written as DNA, the CDR3 is TGTGCCAGCAGCTTGGTATCTAGCGCCTACAATGAGCAGTTCTTC. Amino acid sequence: CASSLVSSAYNEQFF. This chain connects TRBV7-2 to TRBJ2-1, with D perhaps matching TRBD2 (6 bases). V was clipped by 3 bases and J by 2 bases, with 11 bases between them. CDR1 is SGHTA, CDR2 FQGNSA, per germline. This CDR3 has 15 amino acids. The full variable domain, completed using reference TRBV7-2 and TRBJ2-1, is GAGVSQSPSNKVTEKGKDVELRCDPISGHTALYWYRQSLGQGLEFLIYFQGNSAPDKSGLPSDRFSAERTGGSVSTLTIQRTQQEDSAVYLCASSLVSSAYNEQFFGPGTRLTVL.

The V and J genes are TRBV15 and TRBJ2-7; maybe TRBD2 (6 bases). The V and J ends lost 0 bases and 6 bases respectively, with 12 bases between them. This CDR3 has 14 amino acids. The germline V gene encodes CDR1 LNHNV and CDR2 YYDKDF (reference sequence). Here the CDR3 reads CATSRDQIGGEQYF. The DNA of the CDR3 is TGTGCCACCAGCAGAGACCAGATCGGGGGCGAGCAGTACTTC.

The CDR3 DNA reads TGTGCCAGCAGGGGGAGGAGGTACACTGAAGCTTTCTTT. It encodes CASRGRRYTEAFF. J is TRBJ1-1 and V is TRBV27, with D unresolved. Trimming left V 6 bases short and J 3 bases short, with 11 bases between. The CDR3 length is 13 residues. Germline values: CDR1 MNHEY, CDR2 SMNVEV (reference sequence).

This chain joins TRBV6-5 and TRBJ1-1, with 10 bases fitting TRBD1. Trimming removed 6 bases from V and 5 bases from J; junction bases left unmatched: 12. Per germline, CDR1 MNHEY and CDR2 SVGAGI. The CDR3 runs to 16 residues. The CDR3 loop reads CASSYSGTGDSTEAFF. CDR3 nucleotides: TGTGCCAGCAGCTACAGTGGGACAGGGGATAGTACTGAAGCTTTCTTT.

The rearrangement links TRBV7-2 to TRBJ1-2, with D possibly matching TRBD1 (6 bases). Trimming pared 4 bases from V and 3 bases from J, leaving 9 bases between. The CDR3 runs 13 residues. The V gene's germline CDR1 is SGHTA and CDR2 FQGNSA. The CDR3: CASSSYRDYGYTF. CDR3 coding DNA: TGTGCCAGCAGCTCCTACAGGGACTATGGCTACACCTTC. Complete variable domain (other parts from reference TRBV7-2 and TRBJ1-2): GAGVSQSPSNKVTEKGKDVELRCDPISGHTALYWYRQSLGQGLEFLIYFQGNSAPDKSGLPSDRFSAERTGGSVSTLTIQRTQQEDSAVYLCASSSYRDYGYTFGSGTRLTVV.

The gene calls are TRBV10-3 and TRBJ2-7, with 11 bases matching TRBD2. Germline lookup yields CDR1 ENHRY and CDR2 SYGVKD. V lost 3 bases, J lost 3 bases, and 4 bases stayed unmatched. The CDR3 runs 15 residues. The chain's CDR3 is CAISDSGTSGYEQYF. The CDR3 DNA follows: TGTGCCATCAGTGACTCCGGGACTAGCGGCTACGAGCAGTACTTC.

The chain joins TRBV19 to TRBJ1-2, with D hard to call. The V end lost 6 bases, the J end lost 8 bases, and 13 bases lay between the germline ends. The CDR3 loop spans 12 amino acids. Germline CDR1 is LNHDA and CDR2 is SQIVND (reference sequence). The CDR3, as DNA: TGTGCCAGTAGAGAGCAGGTCACCGGCTACACCTTC. Translated: CASREQVTGYTF. The full variable domain, with the rest looked up from reference TRBV19 and TRBJ1-2, is DGGITQSPKYLFRKEGQNVTLSCEQNLNHDAMYWYRQDPGQGLRLIYYSQIVNDFQKGDIAEGYSVSREKKESFPLTVTSAQKNPTAFYLCASREQVTGYTFGSGTRLTVV.

V and J are TRBV28 and TRBJ2-1; no clear D. This CDR3 region has 12 residues. Germline CDR1 and CDR2: MDHEN and SYDVKM. Trimming stripped 9 bases from V and 6 bases from J, with 12 bases between. The CDR3 is CASLIPPNEQFF. The CDR3 DNA follows: TGTGCCAGTTTAATCCCCCCCAATGAGCAGTTCTTC.